One and the same sample provided the 9 T cell receptor beta chains below, sequenced in a study of cytomegalovirus exposure and HLA in healthy donors. Vbeta (60) and Jbeta (13) primers were used in the PCR. Generated by immunoSEQ multiplex PCR, the TCRdb table keeps only in-frame clones and is missing some. This table holds 110,000 or so clones, around 84% found once. Sequencing was done on a sample of PBMCs. Receptors originate from a man aged 25 to 40 in good health and CMV-seronegative.

This clone came up once. This chain uses TRBV10-3 with TRBJ2-1; 12 nucleotides match TRBD1. V was clipped by 4 bases and J by 4 bases; unmatched bases: 14. The CDR3 contains 19 residues. Germline V gene data show CDR1 as ENHRY and CDR2 as SYGVKD. The CDR3, as DNA: TGTGCCATCAGTGGGGCCGTGGGACAGGGGGCAATACTTTACAATGAGCAGTTCTTC. Amino acid sequence: CAISGAVGQGAILYNEQFF.

V usage is TRBV9 and J usage is TRBJ2-1, with TRBD1 as a possible D gene (6 bases). V lost 4 bases and J 4 bases, leaving 18 bases between the germline ends. The CDR3 consists of 16 residues. CDR1 and CDR2 (germline): SGDLS, YYNGEE. The CDR3 here is CASSLAIGQSYNEQFF. CDR3 nucleotide sequence: TGTGCCAGCAGCCTTGCTATCGGACAGTCTTACAATGAGCAGTTCTTC. Filled out from reference TRBV9 and TRBJ2-1, the complete variable domain reads DSGVTQTPKHLITATGQRVTLRCSPRSGDLSVYWYQQSLDQGLQFLIQYYNGEERAKGNILERFSAQQFPDLHSELNLSSLELGDSALYFCASSLAIGQSYNEQFFGPGTRLTVL.

Written as DNA, the CDR3 is TGCAGCTTTCGCGGGACTAGTATCCACAATGAGCAGTTCTTC. This codes for CSFRGTSIHNEQFF. V usage is TRBV29-1 and J usage is TRBJ2-1; 8 nucleotides line up with TRBD2. CDR1 and CDR2 from the germline V gene are SQVTM and ANQGSEA. V lost 8 bases and J lost 5; bases outside the gene matches: 11. This CDR3 comprises 14 residues.

This sequence joins TRBV12-5 and TRBJ2-7; tentatively, D is TRBD1 (6 bases). V lost 7 bases and J 0 bases, leaving 16 bases between the germline ends. Germline-derived CDR1 and CDR2 are LGHNT and FRNRAP. The CDR3 consists of 15 residues. The CDR3 bases are TGTGCTAGTGCCCTTAGGGGGTCGATCTCCTACGAGCAGTACTTC. As protein: CASALRGSISYEQYF.

V is TRBV10-2 and J is TRBJ2-7, with D perhaps matching TRBD2 (5 bases). The V gene lost 2 bases and the J gene lost 2 bases, with 16 bases spanning the gap. Germline CDR1 reads WSHSY; CDR2 reads SAAADI. This CDR3 is 16 amino acids long. CDR3 in DNA: TGCGCCAGCAGTGAGATAACCGGGAACAGACCCTACGAGCAGTACTTC. Translated, it gives CASSEITGNRPYEQYF.

The sample holds a few counts of this clone. CDR3 DNA: TGTGCCAGCAGCTTTATGGACAGGGTAGGAACTGAAGCTTTCTTT. Amino acid sequence: CASSFMDRVGTEAFF. The J gene is TRBJ1-1, the V gene TRBV13, with 8 bases aligning to TRBD1. V trimming: 3 bases; J trimming: 5 bases; junction bases outside the gene matches: 8. This CDR3 is built from 15 residues. CDR1 PRHDT and CDR2 FYEKMQ come from the germline V gene (reference sequence).

This chain joins TRBV9 and TRBJ2-5; TRBD2 matches at 10 bases. V was clipped by 4 bases and J by 2 bases; unmatched bases: 8. The CDR3 is 16 residues long. Germline-derived CDR1 and CDR2 are SGDLS and YYNGEE. CDR3 in DNA: TGTGCCAGCAGCCTCAGAATAGCGGGGGGACAAGAGACCCAGTACTTC. Translating it yields CASSLRIAGGQETQYF.

V is TRBV6-5 and J is TRBJ2-6; 7 nucleotides align to TRBD1. The V segment lost 5 bases and the J segment 4 bases; nucleotides outside the gene matches: 5. CDR3 length: 15 amino acids. Germline V gene sequence: CDR1 MNHEY, CDR2 SVGAGI. For the CDR3, the DNA is TGTGCCAGCAGTAACAGGGGTACCGGGGCCAACGTCCTGACTTTC. Translated: CASSNRGTGANVLTF.

The rearrangement links TRBV28 to TRBJ1-5; 11 bases are a match to TRBD1. The CDR3 is 16 residues long. Germline CDR1 MDHEN, CDR2 SYDVKM. The junction had 11 bases not matched to a gene; V was cut back by 6 bases and J by 7 bases. In DNA, the CDR3 is TGTGCCAGCAGAAATCCCGGGACAGGGGGTTCACAGCCCCAGCATTTT. As protein: CASRNPGTGGSQPQHF.